This T cell receptor (beta chain) is drawn from a study of glioma-infiltrating T cells. Using RNA template, CDR3s of TCR alpha and beta were amplified with iRepertoire arm-PCR. One-step reverse transcription and amplification started from about 100-400 ng of tissue mRNA or PBMC total RNA. From the multiplex PCR reads, TCRdb called clonotypes with MiXCR, one entry per CDR3 protein. The sample includes 10,000 to 15,000 distinct CDR3 sequences, around 27% of them seen just once. Study observations and caveats: Above-expected tissue-blood divergence occurred in all gliomas, most in low-grade ones.

Germline values: CDR1 KGHDR, CDR2 SFDVKD. V shed 3 bases and J 2 bases; nucleotides not matched to a gene: 8. The CDR3 contains 17 residues. This clonotype was detected ten times or more. Its target is not known. Material: glioma tissue, nonneoplastic brain tissue, or PBMCs (not recorded which). This rearrangement joins TRBV24-1 to TRBJ2-3; 9 bases fit TRBD1. The receptor was isolated from a human donor with low-grade glioma or glioblastoma, undergoing nonglioma brain surgery, or in good health (not recorded which). CDR3 loop: CATSDKGTGLFTDTQYF. CDR3 bases: TGTGCCACCAGTGATAAGGGGACAGGGCTTTTCACAGATACGCAGTATTTT.